Following are 12 T cell receptor beta chains from one sample sequenced in a study of control samples from healthy donors and cancer patients. Profiling relied on immunoSEQ multiplex PCR, and the TCRdb table lists in-frame clones only, not all of them. The table lists about 99,000 clones, approximately 90% of them singletons. Input material: PBMCs. Every receptor here comes from a man aged 60 to 69 with lung cancer.

This clone was seen a single time. The chain combines TRBV11-3 with TRBJ2-7; D ambiguous. CDR1 is SGHNT and CDR2 is YENEEA in the germline V gene. The CDR3 loop spans 13 amino acids. V was pared by 0 bases and J by 3 bases, with 6 bases between. DNA for the CDR3: TGTGCCAGCAGCTTAGAGGCGATCTACGAGCAGTACGTC. Its protein product is CASSLEAIYEQYV.

Concerning this clone itself: Relative to the germline gene, one junction end is altered; a read error may explain this. This chain joins TRBV11-2 and TRBJ2-7; D uncertain. Germline V gene data show CDR1 as SGHAT and CDR2 as FQNNGV. CDR3 size: 11 residues. CDR3 protein: CASLGVHEQYF. The CDR3 DNA reads TGCGCATCCCTTGGAGTCCACGAGCAGTACTTC.

The DNA of the CDR3 is TGTGCCAGCAGCTTAATTTCTTCCTACGAGCAGTACGTC. Protein sequence: CASSLISSYEQYV. The chain links TRBV7-9 to TRBJ2-7; unclear D gene. The length of the CDR3 is 13 residues. V lost 2 bases and J 1 base, leaving 6 bases between the germline ends. In germline, CDR1 is SEHNR, CDR2 FQNEAQ (reference sequence).

The chain carries TRBV20-1 and TRBJ2-2; D possibly corresponds to TRBD1 (5 bases). Germline lookup yields CDR1 DFQATT and CDR2 SNEGSKA (reference sequence). Trimming pared 3 bases from V and 7 bases from J, leaving 15 bases between. The CDR3 runs 14 residues. The CDR3, as DNA: TGCAGTGCTAGTCGGGCAGGGCATGGCGGGGAGCTGTTTTTT. This gives the protein CSASRAGHGGELFF.

The chain combines TRBV5-1 with TRBJ1-2, with a tentative D call TRBD1 (5 bases). The CDR3 contains 13 residues. CDR1 and CDR2 from the germline V gene are SGHRS and YFSETQ. V lost 0 bases and J 4 bases, leaving 7 bases between the germline ends. The CDR3 DNA reads TGCGCCAGCAGCTTGGGGGGGAGCTATGGCTACACCTTC. It yields the protein CASSLGGSYGYTF.

J is TRBJ1-2 and V is TRBV24-1; 8 bases fit TRBD1. The V gene's germline CDR1 is KGHDR and CDR2 SFDVKD. There are 14 residues in the CDR3. V dropped 4 bases and J dropped 8; count of bases not matched to a gene: 8. The CDR3 DNA follows: TGTGCCACCAGTGAATCTGGACAGGGACGCGGCTACACCTTC. It translates to CATSESGQGRGYTF.

This clone was recorded a few times. The chain couples TRBV6-6 to TRBJ2-7, with D tentatively TRBD1 or TRBD2 (5 bases each). CDR3 length: 11 residues. Germline loops: CDR1 MNHNY, CDR2 SVGAGI (reference sequence). V was clipped by 6 bases and J by 10 bases, with 13 bases between them. Written as DNA, the CDR3 is TGTGCCAGCAGCGAGGGGCAACTTCAGTACGTC. Protein: CASSEGQLQYV.

The V gene is TRBV6-6, the J gene TRBJ1-5; 7 nucleotides match TRBD1. V was pared by 5 bases and J by 2 bases, with 3 bases of the junction left unmatched. Germline V gene sequence: CDR1 MNHNY, CDR2 SVGAGI (reference sequence). CDR3 length: 14 amino acids. The CDR3 bases are TGTGCCAGCAGTAGAACAGGGGGCAATCAGCCCCAGCATTTT. Translating gives CASSRTGGNQPQHF.

The V and J genes are TRBV20-1 and TRBJ2-1; a weak D match, TRBD2 (6 bases). CDR1 DFQATT and CDR2 SNEGSKA come from the germline V gene (reference sequence). The CDR3 length is 14 residues. The ends were cut back, 3 bases at V and 0 bases at J, with 9 bases in the middle. CDR3 sequence (DNA): TGCAGTGCTAGTCGGGGGAGCTCCTACAATGAGCAGTTCTTC. Protein: CSASRGSSYNEQFF.

This chain uses TRBV6-6 with TRBJ1-5, with TRBD1 matching 7 bases. The V gene's germline CDR1 is MNHNY and CDR2 SVGAGI (reference sequence). The length of the CDR3 is 14 residues. After removal of 6 bases from V and 6 bases from J, the junction contained 8 bases not matched to a gene. Here the CDR3 DNA reads TGTGCCAGCAGAGCGACAGGGTCATTTCAGCCCCAGCATTTT. Amino acids: CASRATGSFQPQHF.

The rearrangement links TRBV4-1 to TRBJ2-3; 11 positions match TRBD1. The V gene end was trimmed by 1 base and the J gene end by 3 bases; junction bases not matched to a gene: 9. CDR1 and CDR2 from the germline V gene are MGHRA and YSYEKL. The CDR3 contains 18 residues. This chain's CDR3 is CASSQVSSGTGGTDTQYF. CDR3 bases: TGCGCCAGCAGCCAAGTCAGCTCCGGGACAGGGGGGACAGATACGCAGTATTTT.

CDR3 sequence: CAWSWGQSNQPQHF. The CDR3 DNA is TGTGCCTGGAGTTGGGGACAGAGCAATCAGCCCCAGCATTTT. The rearrangement joins TRBV30 to TRBJ1-5, with 7 positions matching TRBD1. Germline V CDR1 and CDR2: GTSNPN, SVGIG (reference sequence). After removal of 2 bases from V and 1 base from J, the junction contained 2 bases not matched to a gene. This CDR3 has 14 amino acids.